The present entry profiles one T cell receptor beta chain with its context. Profiling relied on immunoSEQ multiplex PCR, and the TCRdb table lists in-frame clones only, not all of them. The sample has roughly 30,000 clones, about 89% seen once; the top ten hold under 3.5%. The CDR3 runs to 18 residues. The V and J ends lost 1 base and 0 bases, in that order; junction bases with no gene match: 6. The V gene's germline CDR1 is MGHRA and CDR2 YSYEKL. This sample was taken from a study of blood T cell repertoires in COVID-19. On the study more broadly: Samples of COVID-19 (acute and convalescent) were obtained from the United States, Italy and Spain. T cells, B-cell-depleted T cells, or PBMCs provided the cDNA or gDNA that served as material.

The rearrangement links TRBV4-1 to TRBJ2-6; TRBD2 matches 7 bases. Sequencing was carried out using peripheral blood. This TCR was sampled from a human donor in a cohort sampled during active COVID-19. The CDR3 bases are TGCGCCAGCAGCCAAGCCGGGACTATCTTCTCTGGGGCCAACGTCCTGACTTTC. Its protein product is CASSQAGTIFSGANVLTF.